One sample yielded the 18 T cell receptor beta chains listed below, sequenced in a study of blood T cell repertoires in COVID-19. Sequencing used immunoSEQ multiplex PCR; TCRdb keeps in-frame clones, though not all of them. The sample lists roughly 500,000 clones, 80% to 90% occurring once. Specimen: peripheral blood. Receptors were obtained from a young man with COVID-19, enrolled during active disease.

This chain links TRBV11-3 with TRBJ2-6, with D uncertain. Germline V gene data show CDR1 as SGHNT and CDR2 as YENEEA. V was clipped by 6 bases and J by 0 bases, with 6 bases between them. This CDR3 comprises 14 residues. The CDR3, as DNA: TGTGCCAGCAGTCGAGACTCTGGGGCCAACGTCCTGACTTTC. Its protein product is CASSRDSGANVLTF.

V is TRBV6-5 and J is TRBJ1-2; no clear D gene. This CDR3 contains 13 residues. Trimming removed 6 bases at V and 3 bases at J, with 11 bases between. Germline V gene sequence: CDR1 MNHEY, CDR2 SVGAGI. In nucleotides, the CDR3 is TGTGCCAGCAGGGTGGCCCTCGACTATGGCTACACCTTC. This translates into CASRVALDYGYTF.

The chain couples TRBV4-1 to TRBJ2-3; the match to TRBD2 covers 7 bases. Per germline, CDR1 MGHRA and CDR2 YSYEKL. With V trimmed by 3 bases and J by 4 bases, 10 bases remained unmatched. The CDR3 has 16 amino acids. The DNA of the CDR3 is TGCGCCAGCAGCCACGCGGGAGCGCAAGAGGCAGATACGCAGTATTTT. This sequence encodes CASSHAGAQEADTQYF.

The gene calls are TRBV25-1 and TRBJ2-7, with 12 bases fitting TRBD1. Germline CDR1 MGHDK, CDR2 SYGVNS. J was trimmed by 4 bases and V by 0 bases; bases with no gene match: 10. This CDR3 is 18 amino acids long. CDR3 in amino acids: CASSEYGPGQGAGYEQYF. In DNA form, the CDR3 reads TGTGCCAGCAGTGAATATGGTCCGGGACAGGGGGCAGGTTACGAGCAGTACTTC.

CDR3 sequence (DNA): TGTGCCAGCAGACCGCAGGGGGGCGGTTTTGGCTACACCTTC. Translating gives CASRPQGGGFGYTF. The rearrangement uses TRBV28 and TRBJ1-2; 7 nucleotides match TRBD1. V was pared by 6 bases and J by 7 bases, with 11 bases of the junction left unmatched. Per germline, CDR1 MDHEN and CDR2 SYDVKM. This CDR3 spans 14 amino acids.

The chain couples TRBV7-6 to TRBJ2-7; D is ambiguous. The CDR3 is made up of 12 amino acids. Looked up from germline, CDR1 is SGHVS and CDR2 is FNYEAQ. Trimming shortened V by 5 bases and J by 7 bases, and 12 bases separated the two germline ends. The CDR3 DNA sequence: TGTGCCAGCAGCCAACATCTTACAGAGCAGTACTTC. This codes for CASSQHLTEQYF.

This chain joins TRBV24-1 and TRBJ1-2; the D gene is possibly TRBD1 (6 bases). Germline CDR1 reads KGHDR; CDR2 reads SFDVKD. The CDR3 loop spans 14 amino acids. Deletions cut 3 bases from V and 3 bases from J, with 10 bases between. The CDR3 nucleotides read TGTGCCACCAGTGATCCCGGGACACACTATGGCTACACCTTC. Protein product: CATSDPGTHYGYTF.

The chain employs TRBV21-1 and TRBJ2-4; the table's TRBD2 call for D was not verified on the DNA. TRBV21-1 is classified as a pseudogene. This CDR3 region has 15 residues. The CDR3 region has the DNA TGTGCCAGCCAGCGGGGGGTAGTAGCCAAAAACATTCAGTACTTC. Translated, it gives CASQRGVVAKNIQYF.

This chain connects TRBV27 to TRBJ1-5; D not certain. Between the trimmed V and J ends, which lost 4 bases and 3 bases, there was a span of 4 bases. The CDR3 sequence is 12 residues long. CDR1 is MNHEY, CDR2 SMNVEV, per germline (reference sequence). CDR3: CASSSYNQPQHF. The CDR3 nucleotides are TGTGCCAGCAGTTCCTACAATCAGCCCCAGCATTTT.

This clone appeared a single time. This chain connects TRBV29-1 to TRBJ2-7; D remains unclear. The CDR3 is 15 amino acids. V was shortened by 3 bases and J by 1 base, with 16 bases between the two germline ends. Per the germline V gene, CDR1 is SQVTM and CDR2 is ANQGSEA. The CDR3 DNA follows: TGCAGCGTTGACGGATCTTTGGCAGGATCCTACGAGCAGTACTTC. It codes for CSVDGSLAGSYEQYF.

The chain combines TRBV9 with TRBJ2-3; possible D gene TRBD2, 6 bases. The CDR3 extends over 15 amino acids. The V end lost 4 bases, the J end lost 0 bases, and 12 bases lay between the germline ends. CDR1 and CDR2 from the germline V gene are SGDLS and YYNGEE. CDR3: CASSFTGRSTDTQYF. Here the CDR3 DNA reads TGTGCCAGCAGCTTCACTGGGAGGAGCACAGATACGCAGTATTTT. Together with reference TRBV9 and TRBJ2-3, the CDR3 gives the full variable domain: DSGVTQTPKHLITATGQRVTLRCSPRSGDLSVYWYQQSLDQGLQFLIQYYNGEERAKGNILERFSAQQFPDLHSELNLSSLELGDSALYFCASSFTGRSTDTQYFGPGTRLTVL.

The chain carries TRBV2 and TRBJ2-3, with TRBD2 identical over 8 bases. The J segment lost 2 bases and the V segment lost 0 bases, leaving 4 bases of the junction unmatched. The CDR3 covers 16 residues. The germline gives CDR1 SNHLY, CDR2 FYNNEI. The CDR3 DNA follows: TGTGCCAGCAGTGAAGCGGGTAGCGGGAACACAGATACGCAGTATTTT. This codes for CASSEAGSGNTDTQYF.

The chain employs TRBV18 and TRBJ2-1; TRBD1 is a possible D gene (6 bases). This CDR3 region has 15 residues. The germline V and J ends were trimmed by 3 bases and 5 bases, with 14 bases remaining between them. The V gene's germline CDR1 is KGHSH and CDR2 LQKENI. For the CDR3, the DNA is TGTGCCAGCTCACCCTCACAGGGAGCCCACAATGAGCAGTTCTTC. Residues: CASSPSQGAHNEQFF.

In this sample, this clone turned up once. The V and J genes are TRBV5-1 and TRBJ1-1; no reliable D call. CDR1 SGHRS and CDR2 YFSETQ come from the germline V gene. The CDR3 consists of 14 residues. Trimming took off 1 base at V and 7 bases at J, with 14 bases between the two ends. This CDR3 is CASSLYGRGNEAFF. The CDR3 nucleotides are TGCGCCAGCAGCTTGTATGGCAGAGGGAATGAAGCTTTCTTT.

This chain uses TRBV11-3 with TRBJ2-7; 14 bases agree with TRBD2. CDR3 size: 14 residues. Germline V CDR1 and CDR2: SGHNT, YENEEA. The J segment lost 6 bases and the V segment lost 8 bases, leaving 6 bases of the junction unmatched. The chain's CDR3 is CASSRLAGGREQYF. CDR3 DNA sequence: TGTGCCAGCTCTAGACTAGCGGGAGGGCGCGAGCAGTACTTC.

The CDR3 loop reads CATSRGDRGLATPLHF. Written as DNA, the CDR3 is TGTGCCACCAGCAGAGGGGACAGGGGGCTTGCGACACCCCTCCACTTT. The gene calls are TRBV15 and TRBJ1-6; 12 nucleotides line up with TRBD1. The germline V gene encodes CDR1 LNHNV and CDR2 YYDKDF (reference sequence). The V and J ends lost 1 base and 11 bases, in that order; junction bases with no gene match: 6. The CDR3 spans 16 residues. Full variable domain (rest looked up from reference TRBV15 and TRBJ1-6): DAMVIQNPRYQVTQFGKPVTLSCSQTLNHNVMYWYQQKSSQAPKLLFHYYDKDFNNEADTPDNFQSRRPNTSFCFLDIRSPGLGDTAMYLCATSRGDRGLATPLHFGNGTRLTVT.

The chain couples TRBV27 to TRBJ2-2, with TRBD2 identical over 13 bases. The CDR3 extends over 17 amino acids. After removal of 7 bases from V and 5 bases from J, the junction contained 10 bases not matched to a gene. Germline V gene sequence: CDR1 MNHEY, CDR2 SMNVEV (reference sequence). Here the CDR3 reads CASTRTSGRRRTGELFF. For the CDR3, the DNA is TGTGCCAGCACCCGGACTAGCGGGAGAAGGCGGACCGGGGAGCTGTTTTTT.

This chain's CDR3 is CASSYGGGTEETQYF. The DNA for the CDR3 is TGTGCCAGCAGCTACGGGGGAGGGACCGAAGAGACCCAGTACTTC. V usage is TRBV7-7 and J usage is TRBJ2-5; 7 bases are a match to TRBD2. V dropped 4 bases and J dropped 3; count of bases not matched to a gene: 8. The germline CDR1 and CDR2 sequences are SSHAT and FNYEAQ (reference sequence). The CDR3 sequence is 15 residues long.